These 29 T cell receptor beta chains came from one sample sequenced in a study of T cell repertoires in cytomegalovirus infection. TCRdb reanalysed the reads using MiXCR and keeps one entry per CDR3 protein. The table records some 100,000 distinct CDR3 sequences, 20% to 30% of them present only once. The sample taken for sequencing was CD8+ T cells from PBMCs. These receptor sequences come from a human donor in good health (CMV status not recorded). Some clones in this sample may be carry-over from other donors' samples.

This clonotype was detected a few times. The genes are TRBV7-3 and TRBJ2-1; 12 bases line up with TRBD1. V dropped 5 bases and J dropped 6; count of bases not matched to a gene: 8. The V gene's germline CDR1 is SGHTA and CDR2 FQGTGA. The CDR3 runs to 16 residues. The chain's CDR3 is CASSRMGQGASNEQFF. CDR3 DNA sequence: TGTGCCAGCAGCAGAATGGGACAGGGGGCTTCCAATGAGCAGTTCTTC.

In the case of this clonotype: A clone one base away is much larger, so this may be a read error. The V gene is TRBV6-2 or TRBV6-3, the J gene TRBJ2-1; D tentatively reads TRBD1 or TRBD2 (6 bases each). Trimming stripped 5 bases from V and 4 bases from J, with 24 bases between. CDR3 size: 18 residues. The V gene's germline CDR1 is MNHEY and CDR2 SVGEGT. The CDR3 DNA is TGTGCCAGCAGTAACCGACTAGTGGCCCTTAGGGGGTACAATGAGCAGTTCTTC. It codes for CASSNRLVALRGYNEQFF.

Comments on this clonotype: A much larger clone differs from this one at a single base, so this may be a read error. The CDR3 end shows no conserved phenylalanine or tryptophan, and so a read error is likely. V gene TRBV11-2 combines with J gene TRBJ2-5, with D tentatively TRBD2 (6 bases). The germline V gene has CDR1 SGHAT and CDR2 FQNNGV. The CDR3 has 14 residues. Trimming shortened V by 3 bases and J by 1 base, and 9 bases separated the two germline ends. The CDR3 nucleotides are TGTGCCAGCAGCTTGGGGACTCTCCAAGAGACCCAGTACTTA. Its protein is CASSLGTLQETQYL.

This clonotype was counted ten times or more. V is TRBV7-8 and J is TRBJ2-5, with a weak D call TRBD2 (5 bases). The CDR3 is 15 amino acids. Between the trimmed V and J ends, which lost 1 base and 1 base, there was a span of 10 bases. CDR1 and CDR2 (germline): SGHVS, FQNEAQ. The CDR3 coding sequence is TGTGCCAGCAGCTTAGAGGGAGCACCCCAAGAGACCCAGTACTTC. Translation gives CASSLEGAPQETQYF.

At least ten counts were recorded for this clonotype. V and J are TRBV19 and TRBJ2-1; TRBD2 matches 10 bases. V lost 5 bases to trimming and J lost 4 bases; unmatched junction nucleotides: 17. Germline V gene sequence: CDR1 LNHDA, CDR2 SQIVND (reference sequence). The CDR3 is 19 residues long. The CDR3 here is CASSPYPLAGDSLYNEQFF. CDR3 in DNA: TGTGCCAGTAGTCCATATCCCCTAGCGGGAGATAGCCTATACAATGAGCAGTTCTTC.

This clonotype occurred many times. The V and J genes are TRBV11-3 and TRBJ2-2; 8 positions agree with TRBD2. The germline CDR1 and CDR2 sequences are SGHNT and YENEEA. Germline trimming cut 0 bases from V and 6 bases from J; bases unmatched to any gene: 9. The CDR3 has 17 amino acids. The DNA of the CDR3 is TGTGCCAGCAGCTTAGATCTCGGCGGGGGGCGACCCGGGGAGCTGTTTTTT. This gives the protein CASSLDLGGGRPGELFF.

This chain joins TRBV12-5 and TRBJ2-1; D ambiguous. The V and J ends lost 5 bases and 6 bases respectively, with 11 bases between them. This CDR3 spans 13 amino acids. CDR1 and CDR2 (germline): LGHNT, FRNRAP. CDR3 bases: TGTGCTAGTGGTCAACCAGAGAGCAATGAGCAGTTCTTC. Its protein is CASGQPESNEQFF.

This clonotype was seen once. The rearrangement links TRBV10-3 to TRBJ2-7, with TRBD1 matching over 8 bases. V lost 6 bases, J lost 2 bases, and 12 bases stayed unmatched. Germline V gene data show CDR1 as ENHRY and CDR2 as SYGVKD. CDR3 size: 16 residues. The CDR3 is CAIRGNWTGIPYEQYF. DNA for the CDR3: TGTGCCATCAGGGGGAATTGGACAGGGATTCCCTACGAGCAGTACTTC.

This clonotype has more than one count but fewer than ten. The chain links TRBV7-3 to TRBJ1-1; 7 nucleotides line up with TRBD1. Germline-derived CDR1 and CDR2 are SGHTA and FQGTGA. The CDR3 is 15 amino acids. With V trimmed by 5 bases and J by 0 bases, 6 bases remained unmatched. The CDR3 DNA reads TGTGCCAGCAGCGAGTCGGGACAGATGAACACTGAAGCTTTCTTT. This encodes CASSESGQMNTEAFF.

J is TRBJ2-1 and V is TRBV11-3; no firm D call. This CDR3 is 16 amino acids long. Looked up from germline, CDR1 is SGHNT and CDR2 is YENEEA. Between the trimmed V and J ends, which lost 0 bases and 2 bases, there was a span of 11 bases. The CDR3 DNA reads TGTGCCAGCAGCTTAGATCCGGCCTCACCCTACAATGAGCAGTTCTTC. Translated: CASSLDPASPYNEQFF.

This clonotype came up many times. The V gene is TRBV28, the J gene TRBJ2-5; tentatively, D is TRBD1 (6 bases). V lost 3 bases and J lost 5, with 22 bases in between. This CDR3 contains 17 residues. The germline V gene has CDR1 MDHEN and CDR2 SYDVKM. In DNA form, the CDR3 reads TGTGCCAGCAGTTTTTTGGTTTTTGGGGGCACGGGGGAGACCCAGTACTTC. Encoded protein: CASSFLVFGGTGETQYF.

This chain joins TRBV4-3 and TRBJ2-7, with a tentative D call TRBD2 (5 bases). Trimming cost V 0 bases and J 3 bases, with 12 bases left between them. The CDR3 runs 15 residues. Germline loops: CDR1 LGHNA, CDR2 YSLEER. CDR3 amino acids: CASSQDRGAFYEQYF. In DNA, the CDR3 is TGCGCCAGCAGCCAAGATCGGGGAGCATTCTACGAGCAGTACTTC.

This chain links TRBV25-1 with TRBJ2-3; the match to TRBD1 covers 11 bases. The junction had 4 bases not matched to a gene; V was cut back by 4 bases and J by 1 base. The CDR3 extends over 16 amino acids. CDR1 MGHDK and CDR2 SYGVNS come from the germline V gene. The CDR3 DNA reads as TGTGCCAGCAGTGGGGGACAGGGGGGCCGCACAGATACGCAGTATTTT. Translated: CASSGGQGGRTDTQYF.

On this clonotype itself: The CDR3 end shows no conserved phenylalanine or tryptophan, and so a read error is likely. The chain couples TRBV28 to TRBJ1-1; D remains ambiguous. CDR3 size: 14 residues. Between the trimmed V and J ends, which lost 6 bases and 3 bases, there was a span of 14 bases. The germline gives CDR1 MDHEN, CDR2 SYDVKM. The DNA of the CDR3 is TGTGCCAGCAGCTTCGCCCCTAGGGACACTGAAGCTTTCATT. Protein: CASSFAPRDTEAFI.

The J gene is TRBJ2-7, the V gene TRBV9; a weak D match, TRBD2 (5 bases). Looked up from germline, CDR1 is SGDLS and CDR2 is YYNGEE. This CDR3 is 14 amino acids long. The V gene lost 4 bases and the J gene lost 2 bases, with 13 bases spanning the gap. CDR3 bases: TGTGCCAGCAGCCCCCCGGAGGTTACCTACGAGCAGTACTTC. Translated: CASSPPEVTYEQYF.

This clonotype was detected a few times. V gene TRBV30 combines with J gene TRBJ2-1, with D hard to call. Trimming took off 2 bases at V and 12 bases at J, with 5 bases between the two ends. This CDR3 region has 9 residues. Germline V gene data show CDR1 as GTSNPN and CDR2 as SVGIG (reference sequence). This CDR3 reads CAWSQGQFF. CDR3 coding DNA: TGTGCCTGGAGTCAAGGGCAGTTCTTC.

This clonotype has only a few counts. The chain joins TRBV10-3 to TRBJ2-1; 9 bases match TRBD2. V was clipped by 0 bases and J by 5 bases; unmatched bases: 2. CDR3 length: 15 residues. Looked up from germline, CDR1 is ENHRY and CDR2 is SYGVKD. CDR3 region: CAISESAGGHNEQFF. In DNA, the CDR3 is TGTGCCATCAGTGAGTCTGCGGGAGGGCACAATGAGCAGTTCTTC.

The V and J genes are TRBV29-1 and TRBJ1-6; tentatively, D is TRBD1 (6 bases). The germline CDR1 and CDR2 sequences are SQVTM and ANQGSEA. The germline V and J ends were trimmed by 7 bases and 6 bases, with 16 bases remaining between them. The length of the CDR3 is 14 residues. The CDR3 DNA is TGCAGCGCTCGGATGGGGGGCTCTAATTCACCCCTCCACTTT. The encoded protein is CSARMGGSNSPLHF.

This clonotype turned up a few times. The rearrangement links TRBV12-3 or TRBV12-4 to TRBJ1-6, with TRBD1 matching 9 bases. V lost 6 bases and J lost 14; bases outside the gene matches: 14. CDR3 length equals 15 residues. The CDR3 sequence: CASSPRATGGLALHF. Here the CDR3 DNA reads TGTGCCAGCAGCCCCAGGGCGACAGGGGGACTAGCCCTCCACTTT.

In regard to this clonotype: Its ends do not fully match the called genes, so a read error is possible. The V gene is TRBV7-8, the J gene TRBJ2-3, with 11 bases aligning to TRBD1. The CDR3 is 14 residues long. CDR1 is SGHVS and CDR2 is FQNEAQ in the germline V gene. The chain's CDR3 is CASSPDRGRDTEYF. The CDR3 region has the DNA TGTGCCAGCAGCCCGGACAGGGGGCGTGATACGGAGTATTTT.

J is TRBJ2-7 and V is TRBV7-8, with TRBD2 identical over 12 bases. The V and J ends lost 4 bases and 1 base, in that order; junction bases with no gene match: 5. Germline loops: CDR1 SGHVS, CDR2 FQNEAQ. This CDR3 spans 16 amino acids. In DNA, the CDR3 is TGTGCCAGCAGCTCTCCCGGGACTAGCGGGTCCTACGAGCAGTACTTC. Translating gives CASSSPGTSGSYEQYF.

This clonotype was seen more than once but under ten times. The V gene is TRBV28, the J gene TRBJ2-7, with D perhaps matching TRBD1 (5 bases). This CDR3 contains 15 residues. V was cut by 8 bases and J by 0 bases, with 17 bases left in between. In germline, CDR1 is MDHEN, CDR2 SYDVKM. Written as DNA, the CDR3 is TGTGCCAGCGGTTCGCAGGGTAGAAGCTCCTACGAGCAGTACTTC. Its translation is CASGSQGRSSYEQYF.

At least ten counts were recorded for this clonotype. V is TRBV7-2 and J is TRBJ2-1; D not certain. Trimming shortened V by 3 bases and J by 5 bases, and 14 bases separated the two germline ends. This CDR3 has 15 amino acids. CDR1 SGHTA and CDR2 FQGNSA come from the germline V gene. The CDR3 bases are TGTGCCAGCAGCTTCGACCCGAGTGTACACAATGAGCAGTTCTTC. It specifies CASSFDPSVHNEQFF.

This clonotype was counted only a few times. The chain employs TRBV25-1 and TRBJ1-2, with TRBD1 matching over 9 bases. The V gene end was trimmed by 5 bases and the J gene end by 6 bases; junction bases not matched to a gene: 13. This CDR3 region has 16 residues. The V gene's germline CDR1 is MGHDK and CDR2 SYGVNS. The CDR3 is CASSQAGGTGFHGYTF. CDR3 DNA: TGTGCCAGCAGTCAAGCCGGGGGGACAGGGTTCCATGGCTACACCTTC.

Only a few counts were recorded for this clonotype. The V and J genes are TRBV7-9 and TRBJ2-1, with D maybe TRBD1 (7 bases). The CDR3 runs to 16 residues. V was clipped by 5 bases and J by 7 bases, with 21 bases between them. The germline gives CDR1 SEHNR, CDR2 FQNEAQ (reference sequence). The CDR3 nucleotides are TGTGCCAGCAGCCTGCCACATGGCGGGACAGAGAATGAGCAGTTCTTC. Translating gives CASSLPHGGTENEQFF.

The chain carries TRBV5-1 and TRBJ1-2; no firm D call. The CDR3 has 12 residues. The V end was cut by 0 bases, the J end by 14 bases, with 14 bases between. The germline gives CDR1 SGHRS, CDR2 YFSETQ. The DNA for the CDR3 is TGCGCCAGCAGCTTGGCCGGCGGCAGGCAAACCTTC. Amino acids: CASSLAGGRQTF.

The rearrangement links TRBV29-1 to TRBJ2-1, with D possibly called TRBD1 or TRBD2 (5 bases each). The CDR3 has 18 residues. V dropped 0 bases and J dropped 0 bases, with 18 bases sitting between them. Germline V gives CDR1 SQVTM, CDR2 ANQGSEA. CDR3 protein: CSVEEGFAAGSSYNEQFF. In nucleotides, the CDR3 is TGCAGCGTTGAAGAAGGGTTCGCGGCAGGGAGCTCCTACAATGAGCAGTTCTTC.

This clonotype was recorded many times. This sequence joins TRBV7-8 and TRBJ2-7; a possible D gene is TRBD1 (6 bases). Per germline, CDR1 SGHVS and CDR2 FQNEAQ. Trimming left V 5 bases short and J 4 bases short, with 21 bases between. CDR3 length: 16 residues. The CDR3: CASSLQGYLFGYEQYF. The CDR3 DNA follows: TGTGCCAGCAGCCTTCAGGGGTATCTGTTCGGTTACGAGCAGTACTTC.

This rearrangement joins TRBV20-1 to TRBJ2-7, with TRBD2 matching over 7 bases. The CDR3 contains 13 residues. J gave up 4 bases and V 0 bases, and 3 bases lay outside the gene matches. Germline V CDR1 and CDR2: DFQATT, SNEGSKA (reference sequence). This CDR3 reads CSAREVSGYEQYF. CDR3 bases: TGCAGTGCTAGAGAAGTTAGCGGGTACGAGCAGTACTTC.